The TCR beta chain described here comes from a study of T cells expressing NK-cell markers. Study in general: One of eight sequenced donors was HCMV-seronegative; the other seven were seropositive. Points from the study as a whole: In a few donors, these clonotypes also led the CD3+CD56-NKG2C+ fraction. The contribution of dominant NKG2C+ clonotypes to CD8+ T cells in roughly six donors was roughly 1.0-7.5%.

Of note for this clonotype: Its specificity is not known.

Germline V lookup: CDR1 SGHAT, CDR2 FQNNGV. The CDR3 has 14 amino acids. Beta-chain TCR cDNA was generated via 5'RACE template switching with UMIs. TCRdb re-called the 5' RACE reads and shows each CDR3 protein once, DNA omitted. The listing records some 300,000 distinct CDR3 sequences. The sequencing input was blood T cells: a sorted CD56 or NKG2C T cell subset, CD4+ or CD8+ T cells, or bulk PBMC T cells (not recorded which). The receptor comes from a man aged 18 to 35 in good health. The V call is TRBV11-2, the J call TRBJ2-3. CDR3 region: CASSLEFRSDTQYF.